The clone carrying this TCR beta chain was seen repeatedly, ten times or more. Its matching antigen is unknown. This CDR3 is built from 15 residues. Germline lookup yields CDR1 MNHEY and CDR2 SMNVEV (reference sequence). V was clipped by 4 bases and J by 0 bases, with 12 bases between them. This entry comes from a study of T-cell memory formation after mild COVID-19. Study observations and caveats: Pre-infection memory held some responding clones, suggesting pre-existing cross-reactive T cells responded.

TCR alpha and TCR beta cDNA libraries carrying sample barcodes and UMIs came from 5'RACE with constant-segment primers. TCRdb redid the calling of the 5' RACE reads with MiXCR, one entry per CDR3 protein. The sample holds 150,000 or so distinct CDR3 sequences; less than 40% are singletons and the top ten take approximately 12%. This TCR was recovered from an adult woman who had mild COVID-19 (a few samples of this study predate the infection). Cell type and time point are not known. The J gene is TRBJ1-1, the V gene TRBV27, with a weak D call TRBD1 (6 bases). Sequenced: PBMCs or a T cell subset sorted from them (not recorded which). Here the CDR3 reads CASSYNREMNTEAFF. As DNA, the CDR3 is TGTGCCAGCAGTTATAACAGGGAGATGAACACTGAAGCTTTCTTT.